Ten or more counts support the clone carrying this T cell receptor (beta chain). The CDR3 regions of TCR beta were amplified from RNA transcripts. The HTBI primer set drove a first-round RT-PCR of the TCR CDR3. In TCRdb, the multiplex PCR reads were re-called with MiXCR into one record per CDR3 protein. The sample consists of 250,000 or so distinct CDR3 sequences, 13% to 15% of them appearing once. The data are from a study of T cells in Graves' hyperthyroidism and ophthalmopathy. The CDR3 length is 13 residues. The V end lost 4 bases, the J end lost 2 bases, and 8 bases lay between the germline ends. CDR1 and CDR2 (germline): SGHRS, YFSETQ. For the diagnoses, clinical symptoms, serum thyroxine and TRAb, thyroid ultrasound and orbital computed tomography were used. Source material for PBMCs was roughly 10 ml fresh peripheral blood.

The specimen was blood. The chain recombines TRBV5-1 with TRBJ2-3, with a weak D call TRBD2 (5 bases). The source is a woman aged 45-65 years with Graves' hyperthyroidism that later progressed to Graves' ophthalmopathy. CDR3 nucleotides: TGCGCCAGCAGCCCCGGGGACACAGATACGCAGTATTTT. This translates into CASSPGDTDTQYF.